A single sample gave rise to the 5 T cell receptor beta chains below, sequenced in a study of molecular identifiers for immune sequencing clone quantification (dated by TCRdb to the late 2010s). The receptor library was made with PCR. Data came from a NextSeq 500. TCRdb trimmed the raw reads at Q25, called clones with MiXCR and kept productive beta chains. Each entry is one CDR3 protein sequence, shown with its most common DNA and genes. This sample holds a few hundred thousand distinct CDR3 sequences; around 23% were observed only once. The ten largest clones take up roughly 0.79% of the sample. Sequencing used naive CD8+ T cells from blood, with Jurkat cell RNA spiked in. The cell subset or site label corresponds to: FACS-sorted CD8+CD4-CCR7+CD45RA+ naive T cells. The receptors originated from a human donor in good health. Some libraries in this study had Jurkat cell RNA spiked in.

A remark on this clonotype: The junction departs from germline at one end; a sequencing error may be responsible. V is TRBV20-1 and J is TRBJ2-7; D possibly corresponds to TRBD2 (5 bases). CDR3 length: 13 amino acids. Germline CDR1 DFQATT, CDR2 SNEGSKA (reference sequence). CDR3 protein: CSAGSTSGYELYF. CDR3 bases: TGCAGTGCGGGATCAACTAGTGGCTACGAGCTGTACTTC.

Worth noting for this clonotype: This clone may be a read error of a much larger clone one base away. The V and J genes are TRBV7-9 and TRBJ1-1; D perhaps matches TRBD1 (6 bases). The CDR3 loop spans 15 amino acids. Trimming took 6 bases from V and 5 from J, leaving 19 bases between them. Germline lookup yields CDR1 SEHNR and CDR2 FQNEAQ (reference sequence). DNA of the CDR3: TGTGCCAGCAGTAGTCGGGACATGGGAAGTACTGAAGCTTTCTTT. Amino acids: CASSSRDMGSTEAFF.

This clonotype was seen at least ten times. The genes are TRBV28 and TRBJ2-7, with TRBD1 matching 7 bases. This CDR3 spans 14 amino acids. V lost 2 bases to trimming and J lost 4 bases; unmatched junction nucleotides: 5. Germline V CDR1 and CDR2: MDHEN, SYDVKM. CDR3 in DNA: TGTGCCAGCAGTTTAGTGAGGGGGCAGTACGAGCAGTACTTC. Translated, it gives CASSLVRGQYEQYF.

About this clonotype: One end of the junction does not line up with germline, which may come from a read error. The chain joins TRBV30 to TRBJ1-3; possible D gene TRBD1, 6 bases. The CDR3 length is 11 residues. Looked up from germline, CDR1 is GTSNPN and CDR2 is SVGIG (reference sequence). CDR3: CAWNQQGQNSF. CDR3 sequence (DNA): TGTGCCTGGAATCAACAGGGCCAGAATAGTTTT.

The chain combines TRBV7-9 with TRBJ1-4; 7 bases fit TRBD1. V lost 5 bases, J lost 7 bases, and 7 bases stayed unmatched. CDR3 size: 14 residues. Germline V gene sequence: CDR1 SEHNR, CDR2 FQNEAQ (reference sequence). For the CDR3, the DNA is TGTGCCAGCAGCACAGGGGAATTTGGTGAAAAACTGTTTTTT. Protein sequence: CASSTGEFGEKLFF. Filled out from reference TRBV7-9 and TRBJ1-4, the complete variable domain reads DTGVSQNPRHKITKRGQNVTFRCDPISEHNRLYWYRQTLGQGPEFLTYFQNEAQLEKSRLLSDRFSAERPKGSFSTLEIQRTEQGDSAMYLCASSTGEFGEKLFFGSGTQLSVL.